This passage covers 4 T cell receptor beta chains from one sample sequenced in a study of tissue T cells after allogeneic stem cell transplantation (dated by TCRdb to the early 2020s). According to the study, the label for this sample's time point signals: mouse harvest day 7 after allogeneic transplant. Mouse grafts consisting of 10^7 T-cell-depleted bone marrow cells combined with 10^6 splenic CD5+ T cells were administered by tail vein injection. The library was made by the immunoSEQ multiplex PCR assay. TCRdb provides this immuneACCESS table in a form limited to in-frame rearrangements. Some clones are lacking; in checked studies, under half of them reflect an unresolved V gene, and why the rest are absent is not known. The sample profile shows roughly 6,800 clones; approximately 55% of them were found once. The ten largest clones capture around 5% of the sample. The sample comprised gut tissue. These receptors were obtained from a female BALB/c mouse given C57BL/6 T cells with graft-versus-host disease after an allogeneic hematopoietic cell transplant.

A word on this clone: The gene symbols are mouse symbols. The covered CDR3 bases are TGTGCCAGCAGTCCCGGGACGGATGAACAGTAC. It codes for CASSPGTDEQY. The CDR3 in full is CASSPGTDEQYF. J is TRBJ2-7 and V is TRBV26, with D perhaps TRBD1 or TRBD2 (5 bases each). The read is 1 residue too short to cover the CDR3 end, so that end is filled in from the germline J gene. V lost 4 bases to trimming and J lost 5 bases, with 9 bases between them. Germline V gene data show CDR1 as KGHPV and CDR2 as FQNQEV (reference sequence). This CDR3 contains 12 residues.

About this clone itself: Gene names follow the mouse nomenclature. The CDR3 goes on 1 residue after the read ends, and that part is filled in from the germline J gene. The chain joins TRBV5 to TRBJ1-4; TRBD1 matches at 9 bases. The CDR3 totals 16 residues. Unmatched junction bases numbered 3, after V lost 4 bases and J lost 0 bases. Germline lookup yields CDR1 LGHNA and CDR2 YNLKQL (reference sequence). The covered CDR3 bases are TGTGCCAGCAGCCCCACAGGGGGCCTTTCCAACGAAAGATTATTT. Translation gives CASSPTGGLSNERLF. The CDR3 in its entirety is CASSPTGGLSNERLFF.

About this clone: Gene names refer to mouse genes. From the germline J gene comes the end of the CDR3, since the read stops 1 residue before it. This chain joins TRBV23 and TRBJ2-5; TRBD2, the table's D call, lacks a check against the DNA. The CDR3 sequence is 17 residues long. CDR1 KGHTA and CDR2 FQNQQP come from the germline V gene. The CDR3 loop is CSSSQRLGGLGQDTQYF. Partial CDR3 DNA: TGCTCCAGCAGTCAAAGACTGGGGGGGCTGGGCCAAGACACCCAGTAC.

Comment on this clone: The genes are named according to mouse. The read is 1 residue too short to cover the CDR3 end, so that end is filled in from the germline J gene. The rearrangement uses TRBV26 and TRBJ2-4; unclear D gene. V shed 4 bases and J shed 0 bases, with 8 bases lying between them. Germline V gene data show CDR1 as KGHPV and CDR2 as FQNQEV (reference sequence). There are 14 residues in the CDR3. This chain's CDR3 is CASSPTTSQNTLYF. The CDR3 bases that were read are TGTGCCAGCAGTCCTACAACTAGTCAAAACACCTTGTAC.